Listed below are T cell receptor beta chains from one sample, sequenced in a study of T cell responses to AZD1222 COVID-19 vaccine. Clones were sequenced by immunoSEQ multiplex PCR, and TCRdb holds only the in-frame ones, with some missing. The profile covers about 220,000 clones, with 90% to 95% appearing a single time and about 1% taken by the ten largest. This specimen consisted of peripheral blood, obtained on day 0 of MenACWY control vaccination. These receptors came from an adult in good health. The conserved cysteine and the conserved F or W are not part of the CDR3 here. Fields, in order: D gene, J gene, V gene, CDR3 protein. D genes are given only for firm matches.

. | TRBJ2-3 | TRBV19 | ASSINVGGQY
. | TRBJ1-2 | TRBV24-1 | ATSDSGRIYGYT
. | TRBJ2-7 | TRBV2 | ASTPSRGWEQY
TRBD1 | TRBJ2-2 | TRBV9 | ASNKGQGGTGELF
. | TRBJ2-7 | TRBV2 | ASGNPQSYEQY
. | TRBJ1-3 | TRBV6-5 | ASTGSLGTIY
. | TRBJ2-3 | TRBV28 | ASSLMGDSTDTQY
. | TRBJ1-4 | TRBV19 | ASSWTNEKLF
. | TRBJ2-1 | TRBV5-4 | ASSLQTVSSYNEQF
. | TRBJ1-2 | TRBV11-2 | ASSLDPGQGRYGYT
. | TRBJ1-2 | TRBV18 | ASSPSRKQGHFSYGYT
TRBD1 | TRBJ1-2 | TRBV27 | ASSRQGVFGYT
. | TRBJ1-1 | TRBV3-1/TRBV3-2 | ASSQRQGNTEAF
. | TRBJ1-2 | TRBV6-6 | ASSYKGAYT
. | TRBJ2-6 | TRBV7-9 | ASSSSGANVLT
. | TRBJ2-7 | TRBV4-3 | ASSQATGIYEQY
. | TRBJ1-1 | TRBV6-5 | ASSYSEGMNTEAF
. | TRBJ1-2 | TRBV3-1/TRBV3-2 | ASSQDRVGGRYT
. | TRBJ1-6 | TRBV7-9 | ASSSDARSSYNSPLH
TRBD2 | TRBJ2-5 | TRBV7-9 | ASSSLAGAQPETQY
. | TRBJ1-2 | TRBV3-1/TRBV3-2 | ASSGPRASGYT
TRBD2 | TRBJ2-1 | TRBV7-8 | ASKRTSGGLGEQF
. | TRBJ1-1 | TRBV29-1 | SVAVYTEAF
. | TRBJ2-7 | TRBV3-1/TRBV3-2 | ASSQVGAYEQY
. | TRBJ1-6 | TRBV6-1 | ASSEGWTVESPLH
. | TRBJ1-5 | TRBV4-1 | ASSQDGQTWSNQPQH
. | TRBJ1-3 | TRBV5-6 | ASSLGQAGNTIY
TRBD2 | TRBJ2-3 | TRBV2 | ASRRGPGGPTDTQY
. | TRBJ1-2 | TRBV6-6 | ASSYGGLYGYT
. | TRBJ2-7 | TRBV4-1 | ASSQAPRNWDEQY
. | TRBJ1-4 | TRBV15 | ATSREGVGGGKLF
. | TRBJ1-5 | TRBV2 | ASSVSNNQPQH
. | TRBJ1-1 | TRBV3-1/TRBV3-2 | ASSPRGGGTEAF
. | TRBJ2-6 | TRBV6-1 | ASSEAYSGANVLT
. | TRBJ2-5 | TRBV28 | ASRLQGPQETQY
. | TRBJ1-2 | TRBV2 | ASTRTDSSGSGYT
. | TRBJ2-7 | TRBV28 | ASSLTGSSYEQY
TRBD1 | TRBJ1-3 | TRBV5-1 | ASSLSGGDSGNTIY
TRBD1 | . | TRBV7-8 | ASSFGDRQAYEQY
. | TRBJ1-1 | TRBV5-5 | ASNGLPGTEAF
. | TRBJ1-5 | TRBV4-1 | ASSQAGSNQPQH
TRBD1 | TRBJ1-3 | TRBV25-1 | ASSDPTGGYSGNTIY
. | TRBJ2-1 | TRBV27 | ASQARQGWDNEQF
TRBD1 | TRBJ2-7 | TRBV18 | ASSSRDSYEQY
. | TRBJ2-3 | TRBV7-9 | ASEPGAGSADTQY
TRBD1 | TRBJ1-3 | TRBV4-3 | ASSWTGEQNTIY
TRBD1 | TRBJ1-1 | TRBV6-1 | ASSEAGTGSFTTEAF
. | TRBJ1-5 | TRBV30 | AWSVQLNQPQH
. | TRBJ1-5 | TRBV24-1 | ATSEGYEQPQH
TRBD1 | TRBJ2-1 | TRBV29-1 | SVWGQGMLNEQF
. | TRBJ1-5 | TRBV6-2/TRBV6-3 | ASSSNNQPQH
TRBD1 | TRBJ1-2 | TRBV7-9 | ASSWDRGDGYT